The TCR beta chain described here comes from a study of T cell responses to AZD1222 COVID-19 vaccine. On the study more broadly: Researchers grouped second doses given at about 4 or about 12 weeks into one pool.

As concerns this clone: Its antigen is not known.

Study-wide results and caveats: CD4 TCRs associated with vaccination spanned spike, dominating at 160-218 and 743-854. The donor group comprised mostly white British people and more females; the analysis possibly underestimated clonal diversity. Baseline seropositives among AZD1222 recipients totaled only five to seven.

Assay: immunoSEQ multiplex PCR; the TCRdb copy retains only in-frame clones and omits some. The repertoire holds 95,000 to 150,000 clones, with roughly nine tenths as singletons. V lost 4 bases, J lost 5 bases, and 21 bases lay in between. Germline V gene data show CDR1 as SQVTM and CDR2 as ANQGSEA. The CDR3 length is 15 residues. V is TRBV29-1 and J is TRBJ2-7; D ambiguous. This clonotype was sampled from an adult in good health. The sample consisted of peripheral blood, taken on day 0 of AZD1222 vaccination. DNA for the CDR3: TGCAGCGTTGCTTTGTTAGGGAAGGAGTATGACGAGCAGTACTTC. This sequence encodes CSVALLGKEYDEQYF.